The next 26 T cell receptor beta chains were all read from a single sample in a study of OX40 agonist ivuxolimab in advanced cancers. Sequenced by immunoSEQ multiplex PCR; TCRdb stores in-frame clones only, minus some. The profile shows some 120,000 clones, just under 95% of them singletons. Sequenced material: CD4+ or CD8+ T cells sorted from blood, taken in a trial of the OX40 agonist ivuxolimab. The source is an adult with an advanced solid tumor such as melanoma, head and neck, liver or kidney cancer.

This clone was seen only once. V usage is TRBV5-1 and J usage is TRBJ1-1; 9 bases agree with TRBD1. CDR1 is SGHRS, CDR2 YFSETQ, per germline. This CDR3 spans 15 amino acids. Losses at the gene ends were 0 bases for V and 1 base for J; bases not matched to a gene: 1. The CDR3 sequence: CASSLGTGANTEAFF. DNA of the CDR3: TGCGCCAGCAGCTTGGGGACAGGGGCGAACACTGAAGCTTTCTTT.

The chain recombines TRBV4-2 with TRBJ2-7; perhaps TRBD1 as D (6 bases). Germline CDR1 and CDR2: LGHNA and YNFKEQ. This CDR3 spans 12 amino acids. The V gene lost 5 bases and the J gene lost 5 bases, with 10 bases spanning the gap. The CDR3 nucleotides read TGTGCCAGCAGCTTTTGGACAGACGAGCAGTACTTC. Amino acids: CASSFWTDEQYF.

The V call is TRBV12-5, the J call TRBJ1-1, with D unresolved. The CDR3 spans 13 residues. The germline gives CDR1 LGHNT, CDR2 FRNRAP. Trimming pared 2 bases from V and 4 bases from J, leaving 8 bases between. The CDR3 loop is CASGLSGVTEAFF. CDR3 DNA sequence: TGTGCTAGTGGTTTGTCAGGTGTCACTGAAGCTTTCTTT.

The chain joins TRBV19 to TRBJ2-7; no clear D gene. V gave up 6 bases and J gave up 0 bases, with 9 bases separating them. CDR1 is LNHDA, CDR2 SQIVND, per germline (reference sequence). This CDR3 comprises 13 residues. For the CDR3, the DNA is TGTGCCAGTAGCCCCGGGCTCTCCTACGAGCAGTACTTC. This sequence encodes CASSPGLSYEQYF. Full variable domain (remainder filled in from reference TRBV19 and TRBJ2-7): DGGITQSPKYLFRKEGQNVTLSCEQNLNHDAMYWYRQDPGQGLRLIYYSQIVNDFQKGDIAEGYSVSREKKESFPLTVTSAQKNPTAFYLCASSPGLSYEQYFGPGTRLTVT.

The count of this clone is one. This chain links TRBV11-2 with TRBJ2-1; TRBD2 agrees at 8 bases. The trim removed 5 bases at V and 7 bases at J, leaving 13 bases unmatched. Looked up from germline, CDR1 is SGHAT and CDR2 is FQNNGV. This CDR3 has 16 amino acids. The CDR3 DNA reads TGTGCCAGCAGCACCCTCGGGACTAGGATGCCGAATGAGCAGTTCTTC. It encodes CASSTLGTRMPNEQFF.

This chain connects TRBV5-1 to TRBJ1-2; 8 bases align to TRBD1. The CDR3 length is 15 residues. The V segment lost 5 bases and the J segment 7 bases; nucleotides outside the gene matches: 13. Per germline, CDR1 SGHRS and CDR2 YFSETQ. The CDR3 sequence is CASSLPTGDGVGYTF. In nucleotides, the CDR3 is TGCGCCAGCAGTTTACCGACAGGGGACGGGGTTGGCTACACCTTC.

This clone was observed a single time. V and J are TRBV5-1 and TRBJ2-5; 10 nucleotides agree with TRBD1. This CDR3 region has 17 residues. CDR1 is SGHRS, CDR2 YFSETQ, per germline. Trimming cost V 1 base and J 4 bases; bases outside gene matches: 10. The CDR3: CASSLLPGQGLGETQYF. As DNA, the CDR3 is TGCGCCAGCAGCTTGCTCCCGGGACAGGGGTTGGGAGAGACCCAGTACTTC.

V is TRBV9 and J is TRBJ2-2; 9 nucleotides agree with TRBD2. The CDR3 length is 16 residues. CDR1 SGDLS and CDR2 YYNGEE come from the germline V gene. The V gene end was trimmed by 0 bases and the J gene end by 5 bases; junction bases not matched to a gene: 5. CDR3 sequence: CASSVASGAFTGELFF. The CDR3 coding sequence is TGTGCCAGCAGCGTAGCTAGCGGGGCATTTACCGGGGAGCTGTTTTTT.

This clone appeared once. The gene calls are TRBV19 and TRBJ2-3; weak D call: TRBD1 (5 bases). Germline CDR1 reads LNHDA; CDR2 reads SQIVND (reference sequence). The CDR3 runs 11 residues. The V end was cut by 7 bases, the J end by 8 bases, with 10 bases between. CDR3 loop: CASTQGLTQYF. CDR3 DNA: TGTGCCAGTACTCAGGGCCTTACGCAGTATTTT.

The chain is built from TRBV7-9 and TRBJ2-1; 7 bases align to TRBD2. Looked up from germline, CDR1 is SEHNR and CDR2 is FQNEAQ (reference sequence). Losses at the gene ends were 5 bases for V and 2 bases for J; bases not matched to a gene: 9. The CDR3 has 16 amino acids. The CDR3 protein is CASSPIRAGPYNEQFF. DNA of the CDR3: TGTGCCAGCAGCCCGATAAGAGCGGGGCCCTACAATGAGCAGTTCTTC.

The chain links TRBV11-2 to TRBJ2-1; the match to TRBD1 covers 9 bases. Looked up from germline, CDR1 is SGHAT and CDR2 is FQNNGV. Trimming took 3 bases from V and 5 from J; bases not matched to a gene: 5. CDR3 size: 15 residues. DNA for the CDR3: TGTGCCAGCAGCTTCGGGACAGGGCTAAACAATGAGCAGTTCTTC. Its translation is CASSFGTGLNNEQFF.

This rearrangement joins TRBV7-2 to TRBJ1-1; D gene unclear. Germline V gene lookup returns CDR1 SGHTA and CDR2 FQGNSA. Trimming shortened V by 2 bases and J by 0 bases, and 10 bases separated the two germline ends. The length of the CDR3 is 15 residues. CDR3 protein: CASSLFGDMNTEAFF. Written as DNA, the CDR3 is TGTGCCAGCAGCTTATTCGGGGATATGAACACTGAAGCTTTCTTT.

This sequence joins TRBV4-1 and TRBJ2-7, with a tentative D call TRBD2 (5 bases). The germline V gene has CDR1 MGHRA and CDR2 YSYEKL. The CDR3 has 16 residues. The V end lost 0 bases, the J end lost 1 base, and 13 bases lay between the germline ends. Here the CDR3 reads CASSQDRASYSYEQYF. The DNA of the CDR3 is TGCGCCAGCAGCCAAGATAGGGCTAGCTATTCCTACGAGCAGTACTTC.

This chain links TRBV15 with TRBJ1-5, with D unclear. V was shortened by 4 bases and J by 7 bases, with 11 bases between the two germline ends. Germline CDR1 LNHNV, CDR2 YYDKDF (reference sequence). The length of the CDR3 is 13 residues. The DNA of the CDR3 is TGTGCCACCAGCATTCAGGAAGGGCAGCCCCAGCATTTT. Translated, it gives CATSIQEGQPQHF.

The chain couples TRBV28 to TRBJ2-5; D is possibly TRBD1 (5 bases). Per germline, CDR1 MDHEN and CDR2 SYDVKM. Between the trimmed V and J ends, which lost 5 bases and 5 bases, there was a span of 15 bases. The CDR3 sequence is 14 residues long. The CDR3 protein is CASSKGQPGETQYF. CDR3 in DNA: TGTGCCAGCAGTAAGGGGCAGCCGGGTGAGACCCAGTACTTC.

The J gene is TRBJ1-5, the V gene TRBV19; 8 nucleotides match TRBD1. CDR3 length: 17 amino acids. CDR1 is LNHDA, CDR2 SQIVND, per germline (reference sequence). With 4 bases clipped from V and 1 base from J, the junction kept 9 bases outside the gene matches. CDR3 DNA: TGTGCCAGTAGTACACCCACAGGGGACAGGAGCAATCAGCCCCAGCATTTT. Translating it yields CASSTPTGDRSNQPQHF.

This chain links TRBV9 with TRBJ2-7; no clear D. This CDR3 comprises 14 residues. Looked up from germline, CDR1 is SGDLS and CDR2 is YYNGEE. Trimming took off 0 bases at V and 2 bases at J, with 9 bases between the two ends. The CDR3 loop is CASSVGGDTYEQYF. For the CDR3, the DNA is TGTGCCAGCAGCGTAGGAGGAGACACCTACGAGCAGTACTTC.

Only one count was recorded for this clone. The chain is built from TRBV28 and TRBJ2-7, with TRBD1 matching 10 bases. The CDR3 loop spans 16 amino acids. CDR1 is MDHEN and CDR2 is SYDVKM in the germline V gene. V shed 2 bases and J 3 bases; nucleotides not matched to a gene: 7. The CDR3 reads CASSLTGTGAYYEQYF. The CDR3 DNA reads TGTGCCAGCAGTTTAACCGGGACAGGGGCATACTACGAGCAGTACTTC. The variable domain in full, completed from reference TRBV28 and TRBJ2-7, reads DVKVTQSSRYLVKRTGEKVFLECVQDMDHENMFWYRQDPGLGLRLIYFSYDVKMKEKGDIPEGYSVSREKKERFSLILESASTNQTSMYLCASSLTGTGAYYEQYFGPGTRLTVT.

A remark on this clone: A junction end diverges from the germline sequence, so it may reflect a read error. V usage is TRBV6-1 and J usage is TRBJ1-1; D not resolved. This CDR3 spans 14 amino acids. CDR1 MNHNS and CDR2 SASEGT come from the germline V gene. CDR3 sequence (DNA): TGTGCCAGCAGGGACCTATGGGAGAACAGTGAAGCTTTCTTT. As protein: CASRDLWENSEAFF.

The genes are TRBV5-1 and TRBJ1-3, with D unresolved. CDR1 and CDR2 (germline): SGHRS, YFSETQ. This CDR3 is built from 15 residues. Trimming took off 1 base at V and 0 bases at J, with 8 bases between the two ends. The CDR3 loop is CASSLSTGSGNTIYF. The CDR3 DNA sequence: TGCGCCAGCAGCTTGAGTACGGGCTCTGGAAACACCATATATTTT.

The J gene is TRBJ1-4, the V gene TRBV9; D remains unclear. There are 14 residues in the CDR3. Per the germline V gene, CDR1 is SGDLS and CDR2 is YYNGEE. Trimming stripped 0 bases from V and 3 bases from J, with 6 bases between. This CDR3 reads CASSVGRANEKLFF. DNA for the CDR3: TGTGCCAGCAGCGTAGGCAGAGCTAATGAAAAACTGTTTTTT.

The chain joins TRBV7-9 to TRBJ1-4; possibly TRBD1 for D (6 bases). CDR3 size: 17 residues. In germline, CDR1 is SEHNR, CDR2 FQNEAQ (reference sequence). V was trimmed by 2 bases and J by 7 bases, leaving 20 bases between them. CDR3 region: CASSLTQGGRSGEKLFF. CDR3 DNA sequence: TGTGCCAGCAGCTTAACACAGGGAGGGCGTAGCGGTGAAAAACTGTTTTTT.

This chain's CDR3 is CASSYSSTNNYGYTF. CDR3 coding DNA: TGTGCCAGCAGTTACTCGTCGACTAATAACTATGGCTACACCTTC. The J gene is TRBJ1-2, the V gene TRBV6-5; D remains unclear. The CDR3 is made up of 15 amino acids. Between the trimmed V and J ends, which lost 0 bases and 1 base, there was a span of 9 bases. The germline V gene encodes CDR1 MNHEY and CDR2 SVGAGI.

The chain links TRBV19 to TRBJ1-2, with a weak D call TRBD1 (5 bases). V shed 4 bases and J shed 8 bases, with 17 bases lying between them. This CDR3 is built from 14 residues. Germline values: CDR1 LNHDA, CDR2 SQIVND (reference sequence). The CDR3 loop reads CASSTRDGGLGYTF. The CDR3 DNA sequence: TGTGCCAGTAGTACCCGGGACGGTGGATTGGGCTACACCTTC. Based on the CDR3 plus reference TRBV19 and TRBJ1-2, the full variable domain is DGGITQSPKYLFRKEGQNVTLSCEQNLNHDAMYWYRQDPGQGLRLIYYSQIVNDFQKGDIAEGYSVSREKKESFPLTVTSAQKNPTAFYLCASSTRDGGLGYTFGSGTRLTVV.

Points on this clone: Additional DNA sequences in this sample encode the identical CDR3. The rearrangement uses TRBV2 and TRBJ2-7; 8 bases map to TRBD1. The CDR3 has 14 residues. Germline lookup yields CDR1 SNHLY and CDR2 FYNNEI. Trimming took 10 bases from V and 2 from J; bases not matched to a gene: 10. The CDR3 nucleotides are TGTGCCACCTCTGGGGACAGGATTCCCTACGAGCAGTACTTC. Its translation is CATSGDRIPYEQYF.

This chain joins TRBV5-6 and TRBJ2-1; possibly TRBD2 for D (5 bases). CDR1 and CDR2 (germline): SGHDT, YYEEEE. The CDR3 is 16 residues long. Trimming pared 0 bases from V and 7 bases from J, leaving 17 bases between. CDR3 sequence (DNA): TGTGCCAGCAGCTTGGACCCCTTTAGCGTTTATAATGAGCAGTTCTTC. Residues: CASSLDPFSVYNEQFF.